Listed below are T cell receptor beta chains from one sample, sequenced in a study of graft-versus-host responses after intestinal transplantation. Clones were read by immunoSEQ multiplex PCR, and TCRdb kept only the in-frame ones, dropping some. The sample holds some 15,000 clones, approximately 88% seen once. The sequences come from PBMCs, collected approximately 110 days after intestinal transplant. These receptors all come from a human patient who received an intestinal transplant, so some T cells may come from the graft donor. Each CDR3 is given with its conserved first and last residue. D genes are given only for firm matches. The size of a clone is reported for some rows only, either as once, few or many, or as a class for expanded clones.

d_call,v_call,j_call,clone_size,cdr3_nt,cdr3_aa
.,TRBV7-9,TRBJ2-5,.,TGTGCCAGCAGCTTAGGCCTCTTGGAGACCCAGTACTTC,CASSLGLLETQYF
TRBD1,TRBV6-1,TRBJ2-5,.,TGTGCCAGCATTAACGCCCTCAGGGGGGAGACCCAGTACTTC,CASINALRGETQYF
.,TRBV29-1,TRBJ2-1,.,TGCAGCGTTGAAGATCCCCGGAGCGTTTACAATGAGCAGTTCTTC,CSVEDPRSVYNEQFF
TRBD2,TRBV27,TRBJ2-7,.,TGTGCCAGCAGTTTGGCTAGCGGGAACTACGAGCAGTACTTC,CASSLASGNYEQYF
.,TRBV6-6,TRBJ2-7,.,TGTGCCAGCAGGGCTGGGATTATAACCTACGAGCAGTACTTC,CASRAGIITYEQYF
.,TRBV6-1,TRBJ1-1,.,TGTGCCAGCAGAGTTTATGGGGGAAACACTGAAGCTTTCTTT,CASRVYGGNTEAFF
.,TRBV19,TRBJ1-2,.,TGTGCCAGTAGTATGGGGGGCGCGAATGGCTACACCTTC,CASSMGGANGYTF
.,TRBV4-1,TRBJ2-5,.,TGCGCCAGCAGCCAAGGCGGGAATGAGGAGACCCAGTACTTC,CASSQGGNEETQYF
.,TRBV7-8,TRBJ1-2,.,TGTGCCAGCAGCCGAACGATACTTGATCCGGGCCCTAACTATGGCTACACCTTC,CASSRTILDPGPNYGYTF
.,TRBV5-4,TRBJ2-2,.,TGTGCCAGCAGCTCCATAGAGCAAAACACCGGGGAGCTGTTTTTT,CASSSIEQNTGELFF
.,TRBV15,TRBJ1-5,.,TGTGCCACCAGCAGCGACAGCGCGCCCAGGGTGAATCAGCCCCAGCATTTT,CATSSDSAPRVNQPQHF
TRBD2,TRBV4-3,TRBJ2-1,.,TGCGCCAGCAGCCAAGATCGTAGCGGGCCTACTCGCGGCAATGAGCAGTTCTTC,CASSQDRSGPTRGNEQFF
.,TRBV4-1,TRBJ2-2,once,TGCGCCAGCAGCCCAAAAGAGACTAGACCCGGGGAGCTGTTTTTT,CASSPKETRPGELFF
.,TRBV27,TRBJ1-5,.,TGTGCCAGCAGTTCCAGGGTAAGTACCCACGTCCCTCCTTATAGCAATCAGCCCCAGCATTTT,CASSSRVSTHVPPYSNQPQHF
.,TRBV6-6,TRBJ2-1,.,TGTGCCAGCAGTGAGGGGGAAAGCTCCTACAATGAGCAGTTCTTC,CASSEGESSYNEQFF
TRBD2,TRBV9,TRBJ2-3,.,TGTGCCAGCAGCGTAGAGGCTAGCGGGACGACAGATACGCAGTATTTT,CASSVEASGTTDTQYF
TRBD1,TRBV2,TRBJ1-2,.,TGTGCCGACGCCAGGGGGCCAGGGGCGGTATATGGCTACACCTTC,CADARGPGAVYGYTF
TRBD1,TRBV4-3,TRBJ2-7,.,TGCGCCAGCAGCGCGGGACAGGGGGCGAGGGAGCAGTACTTC,CASSAGQGAREQYF
.,TRBV6-8,TRBJ1-3,.,TGTGCCAGCAGCCGCCCTCTTGGGAACACCATATATTTT,CASSRPLGNTIYF
TRBD1,TRBV9,TRBJ2-2,once,TGTGCCAGCAGCGTTTCAGGGGGCGGGGAGCTGTTTTTT,CASSVSGGGELFF
.,TRBV25-1,TRBJ2-7,.,TGTGCCAGCAGTAAGGGCGGGGCCTACGAGCAGTACTTC,CASSKGGAYEQYF
TRBD1,TRBV4-3,TRBJ2-7,once,TGCGCCAGCAGCCCCGGGACAGACGCCGAGCAGTACTTC,CASSPGTDAEQYF
.,TRBV18,TRBJ1-3,.,TGTGCCAGCTCACTACTCGGAGTCTCTGTTAGGGGAAACACCATATATTTT,CASSLLGVSVRGNTIYF
.,TRBV30,TRBJ1-1,.,TGTGCCTGGAGTGTGGGCAGGTTGAACACTGAAGCTTTCTTT,CAWSVGRLNTEAFF
.,TRBV27,TRBJ1-2,.,TGTGCCAGCAGTTTCAGAGGGAACTATGGCTACACCTTC,CASSFRGNYGYTF
TRBD1,TRBV9,TRBJ1-2,.,TGTGCCAGCCGAGATGGACAGGGTGGCTACACCTTC,CASRDGQGGYTF
TRBD1,TRBV11-3,TRBJ2-7,.,TGTGCCAGCAGCCGTCCGGGACAGCTAACCTACGAGCAGTACTTC,CASSRPGQLTYEQYF
.,TRBV6-5,TRBJ1-4,.,TGTGCCAGCAGTTACAGTACAGGTGGCGCGGAGGAACTGTTTTTT,CASSYSTGGAEELFF
TRBD2,TRBV27,TRBJ2-2,.,TGTGCCAGCAGTTCTCCCCGGACTAGCGGAAACACCGGGGAGCTGTTTTTT,CASSSPRTSGNTGELFF
.,TRBV25-1,TRBJ1-6,once,TGTGCCAGCAGTAGTAGCCAGGGGCGCCTCCTTAATTCACCCCTCCACTTT,CASSSSQGRLLNSPLHF
.,TRBV2,TRBJ1-1,.,TGTGCCAGCAGTGAAGCACGAGCTTTCTTT,CASSEARAFF
TRBD1,TRBV7-8,TRBJ1-2,.,TGTGCCAGCAGCTCCCTTCCTGACAGGGACGCCTATGGCTACACCTTC,CASSSLPDRDAYGYTF
.,TRBV4-3,TRBJ1-4,.,TGCGCCAGCAGCCAAGATTCACGGGGGCATGAAAAACTGTTTTTT,CASSQDSRGHEKLFF
TRBD1,TRBV5-1,TRBJ1-4,.,TGCGCCAGCAGCTGGGGACAGGGGGTGGCCACTAATGAAAAACTGTTTTTT,CASSWGQGVATNEKLFF
.,TRBV10-3,TRBJ2-1,.,TGTGCCATCAGTATCAGGGCCCTTGGGAATGAGCAGTTCTTC,CAISIRALGNEQFF
.,TRBV28,TRBJ1-2,once,TGTGCCAGCAGCCTGGGCACGCGGGATGGCTACACCTTC,CASSLGTRDGYTF
TRBD2,TRBV28,TRBJ2-2,.,TGTGCCAGCAGAGCCTTGTCTAGCGGGATGAACACCGGGGAGCTGTTTTTT,CASRALSSGMNTGELFF
.,TRBV21-1,TRBJ2-7,.,TGTGCCAGTCGGGACCTTCACTACGAGCAGTACTTC,CASRDLHYEQYF
.,TRBV5-1,TRBJ1-3,.,TGCGCCAGCAGCTTGGCCCCGGAGATGGGAAACACCATATATTTT,CASSLAPEMGNTIYF
.,TRBV5-1,TRBJ2-3,.,TGCGCCAGCAGCCTGACAGATACGCAGTATTTT,CASSLTDTQYF
.,TRBV5-1,TRBJ1-6,.,TGCGCCAGCAGGGAGGGGAATTCACCCCTCCACTTT,CASREGNSPLHF
TRBD2,TRBV14,TRBJ2-5,.,TGTGCCAGCAGCCCGAGGACTAGCGGGCGCAAAGAGACCCAGTACTTC,CASSPRTSGRKETQYF
.,TRBV1,TRBJ2-6,.,TGCACCAGCAGGGAGAGTGGTTTGTGCACAAGTCGGGCCAACGTCCTGACTTTC,CTSRESGLCTSRANVLTF
.,TRBV28,TRBJ1-2,once,TGTGCCAGCAGTTCAGGGCGGGGATTTTCTGTAGCGACCTTC,CASSSGRGFSVATF
TRBD2,TRBV11-2,TRBJ2-7,.,TGTGCCAGCAGCTTAGGGTATAGCGGGATCTACGAGCAGTGCTTC,CASSLGYSGIYEQCF
.,TRBV27,TRBJ1-5,.,TGTGCCAGCAGTGAGTGGGCGGGGGCCCAACAAGCCCAGCATTTT,CASSEWAGAQQAQHF
.,TRBV9,TRBJ2-1,few,TGTGCCAGCAGCCCAGGGACGGGATACAATGAGCAGTTCTTC,CASSPGTGYNEQFF
.,TRBV9,TRBJ1-6,.,TGTGCCAGCAGCGAGGGGTCCTATAATTCACCCCTCCACTTT,CASSEGSYNSPLHF
TRBD2,TRBV5-1,TRBJ2-6,.,TGCGCCAGCAGCTTCGGACTAGCGGGGTCCTCTGGGGCCAACGTCCTGACTTTC,CASSFGLAGSSGANVLTF
.,TRBV27,TRBJ2-1,.,TGTGCCAGCAGTAACCTAGTCTCCAATGAGCAGTTCTTC,CASSNLVSNEQFF
.,TRBV5-1,TRBJ1-1,.,TGCGCCAGCAGCTCCTCGGCGGTGGGAATGAACACTGAAGCTTTCTTT,CASSSSAVGMNTEAFF
.,TRBV2,TRBJ2-7,.,TGTGCCAGCAGTCCAGGGAAAGGGTACGAGCAGTACTTC,CASSPGKGYEQYF
.,TRBV19,TRBJ2-7,.,TGTGCCAGTAGCCGAAACAGGGACAATAGGGTTCTGGAGCAGTACTTC,CASSRNRDNRVLEQYF
TRBD1,TRBV6-5,TRBJ1-1,.,TGTGCCAGCAGGGACAGGGAAACTGAAGCTTTCTTT,CASRDRETEAFF
.,TRBV13,TRBJ2-1,.,TGTGCCAGCAGCTTCTCTAGCGACTACAATGAGCAGTTCTTC,CASSFSSDYNEQFF
.,TRBV5-1,TRBJ2-1,.,TGTGCCAGCAGCTTACAGGGTGATGAGCAGTTCTTC,CASSLQGDEQFF
TRBD1,TRBV25-1,TRBJ1-1,.,TGTGCCAGCAAGGGGGCAGGAGGCGTTACTGAAGCTTTCTTT,CASKGAGGVTEAFF
.,TRBV21-1,TRBJ2-1,once,TGTGCCAGCAGCAAAGATGCATCTAGCCTGAGCTCCTACAATGAGCAGTTCTTC,CASSKDASSLSSYNEQFF
TRBD2,TRBV5-4,TRBJ2-5,.,TGTGCCAGCAGCAACCTGAGAGGCGAGCGGGGGGAGACCCAGTACTTC,CASSNLRGERGETQYF
.,TRBV10-3,TRBJ2-7,.,TGTGCCATCAGTGAGTCGGGGGACACTTACGAGCAGTACTTC,CAISESGDTYEQYF